The 30 T cell receptor beta chains presented below share a single source sample, sequenced in a study of T-cell memory formation after mild COVID-19. Via MiXCR, TCRdb re-called the 5' RACE reads, giving one row per CDR3 protein. Among some 150,000 distinct CDR3 sequences listed, over 15% were seen once. Sequencing used PBMCs or a T cell subset sorted from them (not recorded which). All receptors come from an adult woman who had mild COVID-19 (a few samples of this study predate the infection). Cell type and time point are not known.

This sequence joins TRBV7-2 and TRBJ2-7, with D possibly matching TRBD1 (7 bases). V gave up 5 bases and J gave up 3 bases, with 8 bases separating them. This CDR3 comprises 12 residues. Germline V gene lookup returns CDR1 SGHTA and CDR2 FQGNSA. The CDR3 reads CASSQGGYEQYF. CDR3 nucleotide sequence: TGTGCCAGCAGCCAGGGGGGCTACGAGCAGTACTTC.

This clonotype was found many times. The chain employs TRBV5-1 and TRBJ2-3; D is perhaps TRBD1 (6 bases). Germline CDR1 and CDR2: SGHRS and YFSETQ. V was shortened by 3 bases and J by 1 base, with 12 bases between the two germline ends. This CDR3 is built from 15 residues. In DNA form, the CDR3 reads TGCGCCAGCAGCTCTACAGGGCCCGGCACAGATACGCAGTATTTT. Protein product: CASSSTGPGTDTQYF.

The chain couples TRBV20-1 to TRBJ1-2, with TRBD1 as a possible D gene (5 bases). V gave up 6 bases and J gave up 6 bases, with 14 bases separating them. Looked up from germline, CDR1 is DFQATT and CDR2 is SNEGSKA (reference sequence). This CDR3 is built from 12 residues. Written as DNA, the CDR3 is TGCAGTGCGGTACAGGTGGGCGATGGCTACACCTTC. Amino acid sequence: CSAVQVGDGYTF.

This chain joins TRBV20-1 and TRBJ2-5, with D possibly TRBD1 on 6 matching bases. The ends were cut back, 1 base at V and 5 bases at J, with 14 bases in the middle. This CDR3 is 14 amino acids long. From germline, CDR1 is DFQATT and CDR2 SNEGSKA (reference sequence). The chain's CDR3 is CSARVVGGGETQYF. CDR3 bases: TGCAGTGCTAGAGTTGTAGGGGGTGGGGAGACCCAGTACTTC.

This clonotype was found a few times. The rearrangement joins TRBV25-1 to TRBJ2-7; D gene unclear. Germline CDR1 and CDR2: MGHDK and SYGVNS. The CDR3 length is 11 residues. The V and J ends lost 7 bases and 3 bases respectively, with 7 bases between them. The CDR3 reads CASKKLYEQYF. Written as DNA, the CDR3 is TGTGCCAGCAAAAAACTCTACGAGCAGTACTTC.

This clonotype has a count of ten or more. The rearrangement uses TRBV18 and TRBJ2-7; 7 nucleotides match TRBD1. The germline gives CDR1 KGHSH, CDR2 LQKENI. J was trimmed by 0 bases and V by 3 bases; bases with no gene match: 2. This CDR3 contains 14 residues. The CDR3, as DNA: TGTGCCAGCTCACCCAGGACAGGCTCCTACGAGCAGTACTTC. The encoded protein is CASSPRTGSYEQYF.

Only a few counts were recorded for this clonotype. The rearrangement joins TRBV12-3 or TRBV12-4 to TRBJ1-4; 7 bases align to TRBD1. The junction had 9 bases not matched to a gene; V was cut back by 4 bases and J by 7 bases. The length of the CDR3 is 15 residues. The CDR3 DNA sequence: TGTGCCAGCAGTTCCAGACAGGGAACTCGTGAAAAACTGTTTTTT. It yields the protein CASSSRQGTREKLFF.

This clonotype was counted a few times. The chain joins TRBV12-3 or TRBV12-4 to TRBJ2-2; D may be TRBD2 (5 bases). V lost 4 bases, J lost 2 bases, and 14 bases lay in between. This CDR3 has 16 residues. The CDR3 spells CASSYQDWKNTGELFF. The CDR3 nucleotides read TGTGCCAGCAGTTATCAGGACTGGAAAAACACCGGGGAGCTGTTTTTT.

This clonotype was seen a few times. The rearrangement uses TRBV9 and TRBJ2-5; the D gene is possibly TRBD1 (6 bases). V dropped 2 bases and J dropped 1 base, with 15 bases sitting between them. Germline V CDR1 and CDR2: SGDLS, YYNGEE. The CDR3 is 16 residues long. The CDR3 nucleotides are TGTGCCAGCAGCGTCGGAGTGGGGGCTGTCCAAGAGACCCAGTACTTC. Its translation is CASSVGVGAVQETQYF.

This clonotype was observed a handful of times. V and J are TRBV7-6 and TRBJ2-3, with 8 bases that match TRBD1. V lost 5 bases, J lost 6 bases, and 16 bases stayed unmatched. The V gene's germline CDR1 is SGHVS and CDR2 FNYEAQ. This CDR3 has 17 residues. The CDR3 loop is CASSIRLRTGSADTQYF. The DNA of the CDR3 is TGTGCCAGCAGCATTCGATTGAGGACAGGGTCGGCTGATACGCAGTATTTT.

This clonotype was found a few times. The chain recombines TRBV7-9 with TRBJ2-7; weak D call: TRBD1 (5 bases). V was cut by 1 base and J by 4 bases, with 11 bases left in between. Germline CDR1 SEHNR, CDR2 FQNEAQ (reference sequence). The CDR3 is 14 residues long. The CDR3 DNA follows: TGTGCCAGCAGCTTAGGGCTACAGGAATACGAGCAGTACTTC. This codes for CASSLGLQEYEQYF.

V is TRBV2 and J is TRBJ2-3, with D perhaps TRBD2 (5 bases). The CDR3 is 15 residues long. Trimming removed 3 bases from V and 3 bases from J, with 13 bases in between. The germline CDR1 and CDR2 sequences are SNHLY and FYNNEI. DNA of the CDR3: TGTGCCAGCAGTGATTTCCCGCTAGCTACAGATACGCAGTATTTT. Translated: CASSDFPLATDTQYF.

This clonotype has just a few counts. This chain joins TRBV12-3 or TRBV12-4 and TRBJ2-3, with 7 bases aligning to TRBD2. This CDR3 comprises 16 residues. V gave up 6 bases and J gave up 1 base; unmatched junction bases: 10. As DNA, the CDR3 is TGTGCCAGCAGCCGCCTGGGGGGGTTTGGCACAGATACGCAGTATTTT. As protein: CASSRLGGFGTDTQYF.

V gene TRBV6-2 or TRBV6-3 combines with J gene TRBJ1-3; unclear D gene. V was cut by 7 bases and J by 1 base, with 14 bases left in between. The CDR3 totals 15 residues. The germline V gene has CDR1 MNHEY and CDR2 SVGEGT. The CDR3 protein is CASTPNGISGNTIYF. The CDR3 DNA reads as TGTGCCAGCACCCCCAACGGAATATCTGGAAACACCATATATTTT.

This clonotype was recorded a few times. V usage is TRBV24-1 and J usage is TRBJ2-1; D is perhaps TRBD1 (5 bases). The germline V and J ends were trimmed by 4 bases and 0 bases, with 12 bases remaining between them. CDR1 KGHDR and CDR2 SFDVKD come from the germline V gene. The CDR3 has 16 residues. The CDR3 here is CATSDRTPSSYNEQFF. Written as DNA, the CDR3 is TGTGCCACCAGTGACCGGACACCAAGCTCCTACAATGAGCAGTTCTTC.

This clonotype has a handful of counts. This chain joins TRBV29-1 and TRBJ2-7; TRBD1 agrees at 8 bases. Germline V gene data show CDR1 as SQVTM and CDR2 as ANQGSEA. The CDR3 length is 12 residues. Trimming cost V 1 base and J 6 bases; bases outside gene matches: 2. CDR3 region: CSVEGTGREQYF. The DNA of the CDR3 is TGCAGCGTTGAAGGGACAGGGCGCGAGCAGTACTTC.

The chain uses TRBV3-1 and TRBJ2-7; 11 bases are a match to TRBD1. Germline lookup yields CDR1 LGHDT and CDR2 YNNKEL (reference sequence). The CDR3 is 15 amino acids. V shed 4 bases, J shed 1 base, and the junction held 3 bases outside the gene matches. In nucleotides, the CDR3 is TGTGCCAGCAGCCCGGGGACAGGGGGATCCTACGAGCAGTACTTC. The encoded protein is CASSPGTGGSYEQYF.

This clonotype was counted many times. This chain uses TRBV7-9 with TRBJ2-3; TRBD2 aligns across 10 bases. Germline values: CDR1 SEHNR, CDR2 FQNEAQ (reference sequence). Trimming removed 5 bases from V and 1 base from J; junction bases left unmatched: 3. The CDR3 extends over 15 amino acids. DNA of the CDR3: TGTGCCAGCAGCCTCCTAGCGGGAGGCACAGATACGCAGTATTTT. This translates into CASSLLAGGTDTQYF.

This clonotype was observed a handful of times. The genes are TRBV4-1 and TRBJ2-5; D is undetermined. V lost 0 bases and J lost 4, with 9 bases in between. Germline CDR1 and CDR2: MGHRA and YSYEKL. CDR3 size: 14 residues. CDR3 DNA sequence: TGCGCCAGCAGCCAAGAGTTGGCAGGAGAGACCCAGTACTTC. It encodes CASSQELAGETQYF.

In its sample, this clonotype was seen a few times. V is TRBV7-2 and J is TRBJ1-1; the match to TRBD1 covers 10 bases. J gave up 5 bases and V 1 base, and 4 bases lay outside the gene matches. The CDR3 extends over 15 amino acids. Germline CDR1 SGHTA, CDR2 FQGNSA. Here the CDR3 DNA reads TGTGCCAGCAGCTTAGGGACAGGGGGAAGAACTGAAGCTTTCTTT. This translates into CASSLGTGGRTEAFF.

The chain joins TRBV11-3 to TRBJ2-1; possibly TRBD2 for D (5 bases). This CDR3 has 14 amino acids. Trimming shortened V by 5 bases and J by 6 bases, and 14 bases separated the two germline ends. Germline CDR1 SGHNT, CDR2 YENEEA. The CDR3 reads CASSPSDSGNEQFF. DNA for the CDR3: TGTGCCAGCAGCCCTTCGGACTCTGGCAATGAGCAGTTCTTC. Together with reference TRBV11-3 and TRBJ2-1, the CDR3 gives the full variable domain: EAGVVQSPRYKIIEKKQPVAFWCNPISGHNTLYWYLQNLGQGPELLIRYENEEAVDDSQLPKDRFSAERLKGVDSTLKIQPAELGDSAVYLCASSPSDSGNEQFFGPGTRLTVL.

The chain couples TRBV5-1 to TRBJ2-6; D tentatively reads TRBD1 or TRBD2 (5 bases each). This CDR3 has 17 residues. V dropped 4 bases and J dropped 0 bases, with 14 bases sitting between them. Germline CDR1 reads SGHRS; CDR2 reads YFSETQ. The CDR3 spells CASSRDPDPSGANVLTF. CDR3 nucleotides: TGCGCCAGCAGCCGGGACCCAGACCCCTCTGGGGCCAACGTCCTGACTTTC. The whole variable domain, remainder taken from reference TRBV5-1 and TRBJ2-6, is KAGVTQTPRYLIKTRGQQVTLSCSPISGHRSVSWYQQTPGQGLQFLFEYFSETQRNKGNFPGRFSGRQFSNSRSEMNVSTLELGDSALYLCASSRDPDPSGANVLTFGAGSRLTVL.

This rearrangement joins TRBV11-2 to TRBJ2-3; D call uncertain. This CDR3 has 14 residues. The germline V and J ends were trimmed by 6 bases and 1 base, with 11 bases remaining between them. Germline V lookup: CDR1 SGHAT, CDR2 FQNNGV. CDR3 coding DNA: TGTGCCAGCAGACTGATCCGTGGCACAGATACGCAGTATTTT. Protein: CASRLIRGTDTQYF.

V is TRBV7-3 and J is TRBJ2-2, with D possibly TRBD2 on 5 matching bases. The germline V and J ends were trimmed by 5 bases and 5 bases, with 12 bases remaining between them. Germline CDR1 is SGHTA and CDR2 is FQGTGA. This CDR3 is 14 amino acids long. This CDR3 is CASSTPSGTGELFF. The CDR3 nucleotides are TGTGCCAGCAGCACCCCGTCGGGGACCGGGGAGCTGTTTTTT.

The chain recombines TRBV20-1 with TRBJ2-5; the match to TRBD2 covers 11 bases. V trimming: 6 bases; J trimming: 7 bases; junction bases outside the gene matches: 4. The CDR3 extends over 12 amino acids. Looked up from germline, CDR1 is DFQATT and CDR2 is SNEGSKA (reference sequence). The CDR3: CSAPGTSGTQYF. The CDR3 bases are TGCAGTGCACCCGGGACTAGCGGGACCCAGTACTTC.

This clonotype has a handful of counts. This chain uses TRBV5-1 with TRBJ2-2; D not resolved. The V and J ends lost 1 base and 4 bases respectively, with 5 bases between them. From germline, CDR1 is SGHRS and CDR2 YFSETQ. The CDR3 covers 13 residues. The CDR3 reads CASSLTATGELFF. The CDR3 DNA reads as TGCGCCAGCAGCTTGACGGCCACCGGGGAGCTGTTTTTT. Full variable domain (remainder filled in from reference TRBV5-1 and TRBJ2-2): KAGVTQTPRYLIKTRGQQVTLSCSPISGHRSVSWYQQTPGQGLQFLFEYFSETQRNKGNFPGRFSGRQFSNSRSEMNVSTLELGDSALYLCASSLTATGELFFGEGSRLTVL.

This clonotype was detected only a few times. The chain is built from TRBV12-3 or TRBV12-4 and TRBJ1-4; no firm D call. There are 16 residues in the CDR3. Trimming shortened V by 1 base and J by 2 bases, and 11 bases separated the two germline ends. CDR3 DNA: TGTGCCAGCAGTTTAGAGGGCATTGTGACTAATGAAAAACTGTTTTTT. This encodes CASSLEGIVTNEKLFF.

Written as DNA, the CDR3 is TGTGCCAGCAGTTTAAACAGGGTCGGTGGCAATGAGCAGTTCTTC. It encodes CASSLNRVGGNEQFF. V usage is TRBV12-3 or TRBV12-4 and J usage is TRBJ2-1, with a weak D call TRBD1 (6 bases). This CDR3 is 15 amino acids long. Trimming took off 2 bases at V and 6 bases at J, with 14 bases between the two ends.

The rearrangement joins TRBV19 to TRBJ2-1; 15 positions match TRBD2. The CDR3 runs 19 residues. V dropped 7 bases and J dropped 4; count of bases not matched to a gene: 14. CDR1 and CDR2 (germline): LNHDA, SQIVND (reference sequence). CDR3 in amino acids: CASTKGGLAGGEGYNEQFF. DNA for the CDR3: TGTGCCAGTACCAAGGGGGGACTAGCGGGAGGAGAGGGATACAATGAGCAGTTCTTC. The variable domain in full, completed from reference TRBV19 and TRBJ2-1, reads DGGITQSPKYLFRKEGQNVTLSCEQNLNHDAMYWYRQDPGQGLRLIYYSQIVNDFQKGDIAEGYSVSREKKESFPLTVTSAQKNPTAFYLCASTKGGLAGGEGYNEQFFGPGTRLTVL.

J is TRBJ2-3 and V is TRBV2; 7 bases align to TRBD2. V shed 6 bases, J shed 0 bases, and the junction held 3 bases outside the gene matches. Germline V gene data show CDR1 as SNHLY and CDR2 as FYNNEI. The CDR3 is 14 residues long. The CDR3 bases are TGTGCCAGCAGAGTGGGAGGGAGCACAGATACGCAGTATTTT. Translating it yields CASRVGGSTDTQYF. Full variable domain (remainder filled in from reference TRBV2 and TRBJ2-3): EPEVTQTPSHQVTQMGQEVILRCVPISNHLYFYWYRQILGQKVEFLVSFYNNEISEKSEIFDDQFSVERPDGSNFTLKIRSTKLEDSAMYFCASRVGGSTDTQYFGPGTRLTVL.